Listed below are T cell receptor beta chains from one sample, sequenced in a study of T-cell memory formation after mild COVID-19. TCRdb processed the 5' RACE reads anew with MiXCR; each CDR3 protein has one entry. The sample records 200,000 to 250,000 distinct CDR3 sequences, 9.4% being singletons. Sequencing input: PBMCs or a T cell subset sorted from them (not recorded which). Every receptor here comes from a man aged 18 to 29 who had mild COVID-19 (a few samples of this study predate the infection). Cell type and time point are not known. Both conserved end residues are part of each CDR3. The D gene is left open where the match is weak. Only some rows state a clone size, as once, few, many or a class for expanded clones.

CDR3 protein: CASSLEVGGGLFF
CDR3 DNA: TGTGCCAGCAGCTTGGAGGTCGGGGGCGGACTGTTTTTT
CDR3 length: 13
J gene: TRBJ1-4
V gene: TRBV7-2
D gene: -
clone size: few

CDR3 protein: CASSQEDRGHNEQFF
CDR3 DNA: TGCGCCAGCAGCCAAGAGGATCGGGGACACAATGAGCAGTTCTTC
CDR3 length: 15
J gene: TRBJ2-1
V gene: TRBV4-3
D gene: -
clone size: -

CDR3 protein: CASSLGQGAQVLHF
CDR3 DNA: TGTGCCAGCAGTTTAGGACAGGGAGCCCAGGTCCTGCACTTC
CDR3 length: 14
J gene: TRBJ2-5
V gene: TRBV12-3/TRBV12-4
D gene: TRBD1
clone size: few

CDR3 protein: CASSPRETGVNTQYF
CDR3 DNA: TGTGCCAGCAGTCCTAGGGAGACAGGGGTGAATACGCAGTATTTT
CDR3 length: 15
J gene: TRBJ2-3
V gene: TRBV12-3/TRBV12-4
D gene: TRBD1
clone size: -

CDR3 protein: CSARDREGSYHEQYF
CDR3 DNA: TGCAGTGCTAGAGATAGGGAGGGTTCTTACCACGAGCAGTACTTC
CDR3 length: 15
J gene: TRBJ2-7
V gene: TRBV20-1
D gene: TRBD2
clone size: many

CDR3 protein: CASRRQGFNNEQFF
CDR3 DNA: TGTGCCAGCAGACGACAGGGTTTTAACAATGAGCAGTTCTTC
CDR3 length: 14
J gene: TRBJ2-1
V gene: TRBV28
D gene: TRBD1
clone size: few

CDR3 protein: CASSAGTGYNQPQHF
CDR3 DNA: TGTGCCAGCAGCGCAGGTACAGGGTACAATCAGCCCCAGCATTTT
CDR3 length: 15
J gene: TRBJ1-5
V gene: TRBV9
D gene: -
clone size: -

CDR3 protein: CSASKGDGYTF
CDR3 DNA: TGCAGTGCTAGTAAAGGGGATGGCTACACCTTC
CDR3 length: 11
J gene: TRBJ1-2
V gene: TRBV20-1
D gene: -
clone size: many

CDR3 protein: CASSRLAGGVGEQYF
CDR3 DNA: TGTGCCAGCAGCCGACTAGCGGGGGGCGTTGGCGAGCAGTACTTC
CDR3 length: 15
J gene: TRBJ2-7
V gene: TRBV12-3/TRBV12-4
D gene: TRBD2
clone size: -

CDR3 protein: CASSLGQGRGADTQYF
CDR3 DNA: TGTGCCAGCAGTTTGGGACAGGGGCGAGGAGCAGATACGCAGTATTTT
CDR3 length: 16
J gene: TRBJ2-3
V gene: TRBV6-6
D gene: TRBD1
clone size: -

CDR3 protein: CASSFGQANYGYTF
CDR3 DNA: TGTGCCAGCAGCTTCGGACAGGCCAACTATGGCTACACCTTC
CDR3 length: 14
J gene: TRBJ1-2
V gene: TRBV5-6
D gene: TRBD1
clone size: many

CDR3 protein: CASSLPIIGGKETQYF
CDR3 DNA: TGTGCCAGCAGCTTGCCTATCATCGGGGGAAAAGAGACCCAGTACTTC
CDR3 length: 16
J gene: TRBJ2-5
V gene: TRBV5-5
D gene: -
clone size: -

CDR3 protein: CASSAGGFGANVLTF
CDR3 DNA: TGCGCCAGCAGTGCAGGGGGCTTCGGGGCCAACGTCCTGACTTTC
CDR3 length: 15
J gene: TRBJ2-6
V gene: TRBV5-1
D gene: TRBD1
clone size: many

CDR3 protein: CATHRDRANSPLHF
CDR3 DNA: TGTGCCACCCACCGGGACAGGGCTAATTCACCCCTCCACTTT
CDR3 length: 14
J gene: TRBJ1-6
V gene: TRBV10-3
D gene: TRBD1
clone size: few

CDR3 protein: CASRIAGARTDTQYF
CDR3 DNA: TGTGCCAGTAGGATAGCGGGGGCCCGCACAGATACGCAGTATTTT
CDR3 length: 15
J gene: TRBJ2-3
V gene: TRBV19
D gene: TRBD2
clone size: -

CDR3 protein: CASSPGIGTSGHNEQFF
CDR3 DNA: TGCGCCAGCAGCCCTGGAATAGGGACTAGCGGCCACAATGAGCAGTTCTTC
CDR3 length: 17
J gene: TRBJ2-1
V gene: TRBV5-1
D gene: TRBD2
clone size: many

CDR3 protein: CASIQGGNNSPLHF
CDR3 DNA: TGTGCCAGCATCCAAGGGGGAAATAATTCACCCCTCCACTTT
CDR3 length: 14
J gene: TRBJ1-6
V gene: TRBV7-2
D gene: -
clone size: few

CDR3 protein: CASSSGGASSTDTQYF
CDR3 DNA: TGTGCCAGCAGTAGCGGGGGGGCGTCGAGCACAGATACGCAGTATTTT
CDR3 length: 16
J gene: TRBJ2-3
V gene: TRBV5-4
D gene: TRBD2
clone size: few

CDR3 protein: CASSLGGGPGYTF
CDR3 DNA: TGTGCCAGCAGCTTAGGGGGGGGCCCCGGCTACACCTTC
CDR3 length: 13
J gene: TRBJ1-2
V gene: TRBV7-8
D gene: -
clone size: -

CDR3 protein: CASSLVLQRGGYEQFF
CDR3 DNA: TGTGCCAGCAGCTTAGTTCTCCAGCGGGGTGGGTATGAGCAGTTCTTC
CDR3 length: 16
J gene: TRBJ2-1
V gene: TRBV7-2
D gene: TRBD2
clone size: few

CDR3 protein: CATSDSRDLRQFF
CDR3 DNA: TGTGCCACCAGTGATTCCAGGGATTTACGGCAGTTCTTC
CDR3 length: 13
J gene: TRBJ2-1
V gene: TRBV24-1
D gene: -
clone size: few

CDR3 protein: CASSQDSSTDTQYF
CDR3 DNA: TGCGCCAGCAGCCAAGATTCTAGCACAGATACGCAGTATTTT
CDR3 length: 14
J gene: TRBJ2-3
V gene: TRBV4-1
D gene: -
clone size: -

CDR3 protein: CASSFARDTDGYTF
CDR3 DNA: TGCGCCAGCAGCTTCGCCAGAGACACCGATGGCTACACCTTC
CDR3 length: 14
J gene: TRBJ1-2
V gene: TRBV5-1
D gene: -
clone size: few

CDR3 protein: CASSQGGARTDTQYF
CDR3 DNA: TGCGCCAGCAGCCAAGGCGGGGCCCGCACAGATACGCAGTATTTT
CDR3 length: 15
J gene: TRBJ2-3
V gene: TRBV4-3
D gene: -
clone size: many